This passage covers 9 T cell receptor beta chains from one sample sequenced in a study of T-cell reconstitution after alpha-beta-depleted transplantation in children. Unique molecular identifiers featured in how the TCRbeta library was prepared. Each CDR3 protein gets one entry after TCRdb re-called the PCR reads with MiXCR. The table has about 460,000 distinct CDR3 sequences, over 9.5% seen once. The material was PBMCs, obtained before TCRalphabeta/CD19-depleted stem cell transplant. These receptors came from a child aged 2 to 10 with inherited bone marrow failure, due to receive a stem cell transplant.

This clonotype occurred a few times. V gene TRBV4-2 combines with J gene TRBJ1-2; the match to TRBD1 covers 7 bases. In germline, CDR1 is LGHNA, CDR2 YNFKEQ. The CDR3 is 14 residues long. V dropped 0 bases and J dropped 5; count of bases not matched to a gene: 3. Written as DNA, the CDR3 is TGTGCCAGCAGCCAAGAGAGACAGGGTTATGGCTACACCTTC. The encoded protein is CASSQERQGYGYTF.

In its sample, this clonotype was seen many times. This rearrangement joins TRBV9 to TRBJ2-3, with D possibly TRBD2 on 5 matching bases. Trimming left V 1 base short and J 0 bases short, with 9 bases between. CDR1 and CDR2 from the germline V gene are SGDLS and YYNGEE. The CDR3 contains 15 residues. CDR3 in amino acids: CASSVTPGSTDTQYF. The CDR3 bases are TGTGCCAGCAGCGTAACCCCGGGGAGCACAGATACGCAGTATTTT.

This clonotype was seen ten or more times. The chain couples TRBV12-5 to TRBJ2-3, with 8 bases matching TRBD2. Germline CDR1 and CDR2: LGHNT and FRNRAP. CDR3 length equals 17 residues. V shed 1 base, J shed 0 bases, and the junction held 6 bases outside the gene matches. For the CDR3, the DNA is TGTGCTAGTGGTTTGGGGAAGCGGGAGACTAGCACAGATACGCAGTATTTT. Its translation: CASGLGKRETSTDTQYF.

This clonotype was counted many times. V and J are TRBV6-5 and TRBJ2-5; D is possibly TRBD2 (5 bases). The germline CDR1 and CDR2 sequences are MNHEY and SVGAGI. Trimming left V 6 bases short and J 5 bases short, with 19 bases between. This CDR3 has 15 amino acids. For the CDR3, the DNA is TGTGCCAGCAGCAACGGGCCTAACAGAGGGGAGACCCAGTACTTC. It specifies CASSNGPNRGETQYF.

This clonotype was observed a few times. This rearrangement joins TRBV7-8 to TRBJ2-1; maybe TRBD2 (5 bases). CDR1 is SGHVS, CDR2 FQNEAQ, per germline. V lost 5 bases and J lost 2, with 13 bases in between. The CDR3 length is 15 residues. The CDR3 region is CASSPGLDAYNEQFF. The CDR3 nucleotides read TGTGCCAGCAGCCCCGGACTGGATGCCTACAATGAGCAGTTCTTC. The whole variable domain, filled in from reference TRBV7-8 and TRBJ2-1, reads GAGVSQSPRYKVAKRGQDVALRCDPISGHVSLFWYQQALGQGPEFLTYFQNEAQLDKSGLPSDRFFAERPEGSVSTLKIQRTQQEDSAVYLCASSPGLDAYNEQFFGPGTRLTVL.

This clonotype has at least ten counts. Written as DNA, the CDR3 is TGTGCCAGCAGTCCCGCTACAGTCCCCTACGAGCAGTACTTC. It specifies CASSPATVPYEQYF. The chain links TRBV27 to TRBJ2-7; D call uncertain. The CDR3 sequence is 14 residues long. V gave up 5 bases and J gave up 2 bases, with 13 bases separating them. Looked up from germline, CDR1 is MNHEY and CDR2 is SMNVEV (reference sequence).

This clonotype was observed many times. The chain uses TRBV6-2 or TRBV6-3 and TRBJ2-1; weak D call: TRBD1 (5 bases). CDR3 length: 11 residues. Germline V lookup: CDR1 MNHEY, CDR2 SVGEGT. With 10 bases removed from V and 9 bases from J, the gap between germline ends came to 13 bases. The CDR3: CAINQGSEQFF. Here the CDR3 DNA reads TGTGCCATCAATCAGGGTAGTGAGCAGTTCTTC.

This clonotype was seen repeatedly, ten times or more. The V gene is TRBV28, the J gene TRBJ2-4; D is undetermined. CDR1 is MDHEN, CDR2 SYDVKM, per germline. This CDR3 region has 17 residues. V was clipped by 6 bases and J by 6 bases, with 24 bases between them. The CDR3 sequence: CASSSRNGAKKINIQYF. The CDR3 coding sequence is TGTGCCAGCAGCAGTCGAAACGGAGCCAAAAAAATAAACATTCAGTACTTC.

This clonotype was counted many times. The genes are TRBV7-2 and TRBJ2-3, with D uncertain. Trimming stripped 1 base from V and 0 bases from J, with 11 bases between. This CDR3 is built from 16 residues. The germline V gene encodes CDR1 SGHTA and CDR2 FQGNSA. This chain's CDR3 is CASSLDGHSSTDTQYF. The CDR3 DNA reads TGTGCCAGCAGCTTAGATGGGCATTCGAGCACAGATACGCAGTATTTT.